The clone carrying this T cell receptor (beta chain) was seen a handful of times. This sample is part of a study of neoadjuvant nivolumab and ipilimumab in lung cancer. Clones were sequenced by immunoSEQ multiplex PCR, and TCRdb holds only the in-frame ones, with some missing. The sample carries approximately 13,000 clones, about two thirds recorded once. Germline assignment: CDR1 SGHRS and CDR2 YFSETQ. The CDR3 length is 11 residues. The V and J ends lost 3 bases and 14 bases respectively, with 14 bases between them. V gene TRBV5-1 combines with J gene TRBJ1-2; perhaps TRBD1 as D (5 bases). Sequences were derived from peripheral blood, sampled after neoadjuvant nivolumab, alone or with ipilimumab, at or shortly before surgery. This TCR came from an adult with non-small cell lung cancer. The CDR3 region is CASSWGGRPTF. DNA for the CDR3: TGCGCCAGCAGCTGGGGGGGTAGGCCGACCTTC.